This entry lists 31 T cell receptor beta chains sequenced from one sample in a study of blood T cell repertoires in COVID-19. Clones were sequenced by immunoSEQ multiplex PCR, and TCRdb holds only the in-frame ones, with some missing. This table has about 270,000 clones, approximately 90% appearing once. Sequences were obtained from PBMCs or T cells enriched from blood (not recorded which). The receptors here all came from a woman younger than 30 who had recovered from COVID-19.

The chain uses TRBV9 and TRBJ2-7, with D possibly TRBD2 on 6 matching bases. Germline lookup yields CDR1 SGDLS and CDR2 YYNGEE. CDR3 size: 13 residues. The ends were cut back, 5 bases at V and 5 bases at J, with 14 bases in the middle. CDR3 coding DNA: TGTGCCAGCAGTCCCACCGGGAGCCACGAGCAGTACTTC. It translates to CASSPTGSHEQYF.

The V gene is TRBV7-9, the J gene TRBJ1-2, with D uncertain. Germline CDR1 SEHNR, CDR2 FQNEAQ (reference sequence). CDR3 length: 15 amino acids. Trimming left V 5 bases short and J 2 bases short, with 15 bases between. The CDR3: CASSPDVTTNYGYTF. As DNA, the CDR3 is TGTGCCAGCAGCCCCGATGTGACAACGAACTATGGCTACACCTTC.

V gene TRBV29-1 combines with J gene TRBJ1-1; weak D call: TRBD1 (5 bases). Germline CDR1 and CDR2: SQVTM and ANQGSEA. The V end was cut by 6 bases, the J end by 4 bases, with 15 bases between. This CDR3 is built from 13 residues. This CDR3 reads CSVRVGGTTEAFF. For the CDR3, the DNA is TGCAGCGTCCGCGTGGGGGGGACCACTGAAGCTTTCTTT.

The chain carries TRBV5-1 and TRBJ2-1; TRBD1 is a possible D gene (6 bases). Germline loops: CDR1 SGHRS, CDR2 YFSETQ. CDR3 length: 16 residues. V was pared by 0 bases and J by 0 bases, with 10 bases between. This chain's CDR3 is CASSLATGSSYNEQFF. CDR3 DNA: TGCGCCAGCAGCTTGGCCACAGGGTCCTCCTACAATGAGCAGTTCTTC.

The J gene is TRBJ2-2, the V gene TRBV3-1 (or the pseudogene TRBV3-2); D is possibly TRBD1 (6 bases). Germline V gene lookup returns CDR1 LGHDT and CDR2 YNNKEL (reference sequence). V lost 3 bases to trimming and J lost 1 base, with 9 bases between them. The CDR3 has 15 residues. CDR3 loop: CASSQRTVNTGELFF. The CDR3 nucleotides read TGTGCCAGCAGCCAGAGGACAGTGAACACCGGGGAGCTGTTTTTT.

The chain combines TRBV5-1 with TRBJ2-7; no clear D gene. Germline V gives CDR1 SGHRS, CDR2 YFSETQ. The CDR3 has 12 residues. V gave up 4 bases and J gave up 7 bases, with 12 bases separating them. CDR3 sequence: CASSVNSKEQYF. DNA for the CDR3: TGCGCCAGCAGCGTCAACAGTAAAGAGCAGTACTTC.

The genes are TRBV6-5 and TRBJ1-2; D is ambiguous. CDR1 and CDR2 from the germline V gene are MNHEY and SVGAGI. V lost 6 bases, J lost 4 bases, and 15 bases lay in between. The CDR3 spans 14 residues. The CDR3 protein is CASSPYAGIYGYTF. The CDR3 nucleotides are TGTGCCAGCAGCCCCTATGCCGGGATCTATGGCTACACCTTC.

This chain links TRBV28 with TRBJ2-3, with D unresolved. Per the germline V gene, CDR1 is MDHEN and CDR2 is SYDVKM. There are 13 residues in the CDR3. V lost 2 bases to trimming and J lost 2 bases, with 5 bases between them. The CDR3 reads CASSLAHTDTQYF. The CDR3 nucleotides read TGTGCCAGCAGTTTAGCACACACAGATACGCAGTATTTT.

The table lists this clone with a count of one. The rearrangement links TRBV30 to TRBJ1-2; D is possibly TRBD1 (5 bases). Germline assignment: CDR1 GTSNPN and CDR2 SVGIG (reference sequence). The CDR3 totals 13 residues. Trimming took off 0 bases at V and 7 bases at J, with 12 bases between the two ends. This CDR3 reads CAWSVLRVSGYTF. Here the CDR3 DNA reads TGTGCCTGGAGTGTACTCAGGGTTAGTGGCTACACCTTC.

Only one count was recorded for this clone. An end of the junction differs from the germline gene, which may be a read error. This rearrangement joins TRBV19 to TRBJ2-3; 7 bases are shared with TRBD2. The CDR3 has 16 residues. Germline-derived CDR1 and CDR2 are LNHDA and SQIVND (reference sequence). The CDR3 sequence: CASSPGMSGERDTRYF. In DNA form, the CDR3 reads TGTGCCAGTAGTCCCGGTATGAGCGGGGAGCGAGATACGCGGTATTTT. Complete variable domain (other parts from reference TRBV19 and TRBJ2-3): DGGITQSPKYLFRKEGQNVTLSCEQNLNHDAMYWYRQDPGQGLRLIYYSQIVNDFQKGDIAEGYSVSREKKESFPLTVTSAQKNPTAFYLCASSPGMSGERDTRYFGPGTRLTVL.

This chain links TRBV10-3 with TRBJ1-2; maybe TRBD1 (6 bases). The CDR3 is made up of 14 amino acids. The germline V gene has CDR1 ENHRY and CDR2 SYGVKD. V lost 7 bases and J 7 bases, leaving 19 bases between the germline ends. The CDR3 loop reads CAINGGRGSGGYTF. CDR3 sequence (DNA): TGTGCCATCAATGGAGGAAGGGGGAGCGGTGGCTACACCTTC.

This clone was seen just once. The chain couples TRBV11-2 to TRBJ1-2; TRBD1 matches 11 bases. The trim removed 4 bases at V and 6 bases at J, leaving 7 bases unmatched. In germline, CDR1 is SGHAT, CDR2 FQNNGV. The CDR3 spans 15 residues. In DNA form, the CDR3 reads TGTGCCAGCAGCTCGACGGACAGGGGGCGGGATGGCTACACCTTC. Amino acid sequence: CASSSTDRGRDGYTF.

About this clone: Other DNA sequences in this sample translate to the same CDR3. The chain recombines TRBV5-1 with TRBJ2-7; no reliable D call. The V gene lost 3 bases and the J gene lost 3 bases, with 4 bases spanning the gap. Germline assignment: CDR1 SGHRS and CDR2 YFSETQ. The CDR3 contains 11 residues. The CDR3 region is CASSSNYEQYF. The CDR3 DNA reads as TGCGCCAGCAGCTCAAACTACGAGCAGTACTTC.

CDR3: CASALIGGETQYF. The DNA of the CDR3 is TGTGCCAGCGCCTTAATCGGGGGGGAGACCCAGTACTTC. This chain links TRBV27 with TRBJ2-5; TRBD2 matches 7 bases. The CDR3 extends over 13 amino acids. Per the germline V gene, CDR1 is MNHEY and CDR2 is SMNVEV (reference sequence). Trimming at V came to 8 bases and at J to 5 bases, leaving 8 bases not matched to a gene.

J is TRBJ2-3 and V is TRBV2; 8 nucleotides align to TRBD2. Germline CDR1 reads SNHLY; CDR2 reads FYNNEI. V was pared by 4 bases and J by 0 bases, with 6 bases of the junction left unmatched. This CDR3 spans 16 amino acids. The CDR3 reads CASSVAAGVSTDTQYF. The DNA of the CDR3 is TGTGCCAGCAGTGTTGCAGCGGGGGTTAGCACAGATACGCAGTATTTT.

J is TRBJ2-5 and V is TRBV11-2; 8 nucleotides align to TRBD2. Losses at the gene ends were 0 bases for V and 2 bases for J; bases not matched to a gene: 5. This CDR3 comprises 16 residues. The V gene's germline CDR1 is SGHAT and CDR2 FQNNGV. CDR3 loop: CASSLDGGALQETQYF. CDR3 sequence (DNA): TGTGCCAGCAGCTTAGACGGGGGGGCCTTACAAGAGACCCAGTACTTC.

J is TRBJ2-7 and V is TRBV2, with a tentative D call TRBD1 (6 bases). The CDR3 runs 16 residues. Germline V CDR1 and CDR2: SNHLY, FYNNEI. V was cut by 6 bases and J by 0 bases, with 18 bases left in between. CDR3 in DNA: TGTGCCAGCAGCACTCCCGGGACACCAAGCTCCTACGAGCAGTACTTC. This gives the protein CASSTPGTPSSYEQYF.

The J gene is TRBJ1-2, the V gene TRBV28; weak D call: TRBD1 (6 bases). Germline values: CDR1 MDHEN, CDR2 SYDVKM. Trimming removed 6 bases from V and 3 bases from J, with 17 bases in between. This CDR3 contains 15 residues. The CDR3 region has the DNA TGTGCCAGCAGCCTCGGGGGGGCGGCAGACTATGGCTACACCTTC. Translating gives CASSLGGAADYGYTF.

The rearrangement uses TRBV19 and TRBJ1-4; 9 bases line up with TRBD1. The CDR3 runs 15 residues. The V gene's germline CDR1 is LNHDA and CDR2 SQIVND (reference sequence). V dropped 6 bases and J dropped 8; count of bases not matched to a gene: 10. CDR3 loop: CASSLTGTGYEKLFF. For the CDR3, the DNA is TGTGCCAGTAGCCTTACCGGGACAGGGTACGAAAAACTGTTTTTT.

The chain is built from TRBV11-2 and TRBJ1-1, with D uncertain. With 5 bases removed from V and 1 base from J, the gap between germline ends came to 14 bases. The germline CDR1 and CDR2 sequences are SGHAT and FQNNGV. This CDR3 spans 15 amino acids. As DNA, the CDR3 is TGTGCCAGCAGCCCCACGGCCAGGTCGAACACTGAAGCTTTCTTT. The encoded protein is CASSPTARSNTEAFF.

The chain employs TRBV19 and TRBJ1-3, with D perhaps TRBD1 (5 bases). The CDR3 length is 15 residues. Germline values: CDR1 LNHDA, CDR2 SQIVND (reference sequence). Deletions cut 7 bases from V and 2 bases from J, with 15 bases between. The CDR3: CASMSAGGTGNTIYF. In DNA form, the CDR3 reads TGTGCCAGTATGTCGGCTGGGGGGACTGGAAACACCATATATTTT.

CDR3 sequence: CSVGEYPSTDTQYF. The CDR3, as DNA: TGCAGCGTTGGCGAATACCCCAGCACAGATACGCAGTATTTT. The V gene is TRBV29-1, the J gene TRBJ2-3, with D unresolved. CDR3 length: 14 amino acids. The V gene's germline CDR1 is SQVTM and CDR2 ANQGSEA. V lost 4 bases and J lost 0, with 11 bases in between.

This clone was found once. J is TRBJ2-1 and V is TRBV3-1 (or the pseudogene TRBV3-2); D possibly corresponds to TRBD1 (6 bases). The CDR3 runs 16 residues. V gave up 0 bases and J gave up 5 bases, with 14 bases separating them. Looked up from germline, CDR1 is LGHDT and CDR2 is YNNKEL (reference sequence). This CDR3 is CASSQDLGARNNEQFF. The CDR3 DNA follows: TGTGCCAGCAGCCAAGACTTGGGGGCCCGAAACAATGAGCAGTTCTTC.

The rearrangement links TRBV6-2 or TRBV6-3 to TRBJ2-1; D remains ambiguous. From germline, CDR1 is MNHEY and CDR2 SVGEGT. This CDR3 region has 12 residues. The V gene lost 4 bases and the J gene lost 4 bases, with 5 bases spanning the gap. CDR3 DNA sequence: TGTGCCAGCAGTTCTCAGTACAATGAGCAGTTCTTC. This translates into CASSSQYNEQFF.

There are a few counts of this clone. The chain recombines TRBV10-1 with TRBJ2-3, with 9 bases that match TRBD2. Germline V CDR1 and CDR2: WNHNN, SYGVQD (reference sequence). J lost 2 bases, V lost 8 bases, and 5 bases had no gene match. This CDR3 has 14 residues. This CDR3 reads CASSAGGPTDTQYF. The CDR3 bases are TGCGCCAGCTCGGCGGGGGGGCCCACAGATACGCAGTATTTT.

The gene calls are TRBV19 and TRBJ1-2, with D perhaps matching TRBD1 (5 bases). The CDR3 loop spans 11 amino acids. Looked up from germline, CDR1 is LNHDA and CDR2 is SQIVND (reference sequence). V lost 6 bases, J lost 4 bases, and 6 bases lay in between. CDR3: CASRQVYGYTF. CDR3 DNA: TGTGCCAGTAGACAGGTCTATGGCTACACCTTC. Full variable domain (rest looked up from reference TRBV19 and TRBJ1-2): DGGITQSPKYLFRKEGQNVTLSCEQNLNHDAMYWYRQDPGQGLRLIYYSQIVNDFQKGDIAEGYSVSREKKESFPLTVTSAQKNPTAFYLCASRQVYGYTFGSGTRLTVV.

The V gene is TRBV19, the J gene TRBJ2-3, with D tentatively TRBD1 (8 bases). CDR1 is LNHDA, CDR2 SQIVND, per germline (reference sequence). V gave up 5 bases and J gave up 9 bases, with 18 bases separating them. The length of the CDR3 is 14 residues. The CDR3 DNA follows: TGTGCCAGTAGTGCCACAGGGGGGGGAGGCACGCAGTATTTT. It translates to CASSATGGGGTQYF.

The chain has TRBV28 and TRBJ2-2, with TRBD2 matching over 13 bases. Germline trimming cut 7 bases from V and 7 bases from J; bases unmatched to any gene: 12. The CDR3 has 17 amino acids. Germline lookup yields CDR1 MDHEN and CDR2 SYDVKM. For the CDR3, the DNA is TGTGCCAGCACCTCCCCGGGACTAGCGGGGTCGGTCGGGGAGCTGTTTTTT. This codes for CASTSPGLAGSVGELFF. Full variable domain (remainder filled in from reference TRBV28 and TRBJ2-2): DVKVTQSSRYLVKRTGEKVFLECVQDMDHENMFWYRQDPGLGLRLIYFSYDVKMKEKGDIPEGYSVSREKKERFSLILESASTNQTSMYLCASTSPGLAGSVGELFFGEGSRLTVL.

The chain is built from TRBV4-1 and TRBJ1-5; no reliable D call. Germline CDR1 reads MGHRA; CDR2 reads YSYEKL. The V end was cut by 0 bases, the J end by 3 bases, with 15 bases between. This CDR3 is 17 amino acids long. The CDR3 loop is CASSQDWAALDNQPQHF. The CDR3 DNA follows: TGCGCCAGCAGCCAAGATTGGGCAGCTCTCGACAATCAGCCCCAGCATTTT.

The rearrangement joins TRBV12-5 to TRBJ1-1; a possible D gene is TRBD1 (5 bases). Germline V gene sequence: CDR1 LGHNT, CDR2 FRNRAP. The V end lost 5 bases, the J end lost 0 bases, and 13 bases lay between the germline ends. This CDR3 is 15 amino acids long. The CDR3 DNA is TGTGCTAGTGGTGGGGGGGGTACTATGAACACTGAAGCTTTCTTT. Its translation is CASGGGGTMNTEAFF.

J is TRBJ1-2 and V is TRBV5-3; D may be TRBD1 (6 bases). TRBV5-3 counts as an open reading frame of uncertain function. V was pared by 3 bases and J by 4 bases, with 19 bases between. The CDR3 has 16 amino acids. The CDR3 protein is CARSYNAGEVVYGYTF. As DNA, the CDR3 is TGTGCCAGAAGCTATAACGCAGGGGAAGTCGTCTATGGCTACACCTTC.